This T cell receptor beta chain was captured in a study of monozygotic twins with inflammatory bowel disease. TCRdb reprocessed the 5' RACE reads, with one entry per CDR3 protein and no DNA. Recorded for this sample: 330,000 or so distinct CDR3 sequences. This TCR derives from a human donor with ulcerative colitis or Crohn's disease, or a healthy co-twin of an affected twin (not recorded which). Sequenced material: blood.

This chain's CDR3 is CASSLNPLAGGHEQYF. V is TRBV28 and J is TRBJ2-7; lacking DNA, the TRBD2 call made by TCRdb goes unchecked. The CDR3 consists of 16 residues. Germline V gene data show CDR1 as MDHEN and CDR2 as SYDVKM.